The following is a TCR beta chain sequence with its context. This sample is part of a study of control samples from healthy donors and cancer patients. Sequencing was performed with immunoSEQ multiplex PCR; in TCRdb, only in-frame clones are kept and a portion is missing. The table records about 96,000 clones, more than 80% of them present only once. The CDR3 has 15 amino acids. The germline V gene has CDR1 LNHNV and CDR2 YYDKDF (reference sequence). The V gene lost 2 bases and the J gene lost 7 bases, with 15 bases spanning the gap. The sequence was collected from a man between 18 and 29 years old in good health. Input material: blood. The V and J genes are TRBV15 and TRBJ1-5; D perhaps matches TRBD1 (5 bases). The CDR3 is CATSRQGNLYQPQHF. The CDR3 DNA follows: TGTGCCACCAGCAGACAGGGAAACTTATACCAGCCCCAGCATTTT.